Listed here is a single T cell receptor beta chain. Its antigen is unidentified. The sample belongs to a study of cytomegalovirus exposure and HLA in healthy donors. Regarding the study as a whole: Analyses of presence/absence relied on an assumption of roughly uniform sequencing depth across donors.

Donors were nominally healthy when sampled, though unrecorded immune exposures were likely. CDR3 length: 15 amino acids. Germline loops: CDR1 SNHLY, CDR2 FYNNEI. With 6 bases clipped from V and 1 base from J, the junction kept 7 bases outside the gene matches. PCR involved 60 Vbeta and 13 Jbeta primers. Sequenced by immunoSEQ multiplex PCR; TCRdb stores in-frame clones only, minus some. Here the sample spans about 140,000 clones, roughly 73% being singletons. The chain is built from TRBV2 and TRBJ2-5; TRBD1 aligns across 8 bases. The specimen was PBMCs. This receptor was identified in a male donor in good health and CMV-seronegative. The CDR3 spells CASRRTGLLQETQYF. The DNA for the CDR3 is TGTGCCAGCAGGAGGACAGGGCTTCTCCAAGAGACCCAGTACTTC.